One and the same sample provided the 18 T cell receptor beta chains below, sequenced in a study of OX40 agonist ivuxolimab in advanced cancers. Clones were sequenced by immunoSEQ multiplex PCR, and TCRdb holds only the in-frame ones, with some missing. The profile shows around 68,000 clones, 75% to 90% of them singletons. This material consisted of CD4+ or CD8+ T cells sorted from blood, taken in a trial of the OX40 agonist ivuxolimab. These TCRs come from an adult with an advanced solid tumor such as melanoma, head and neck, liver or kidney cancer.

The V call is TRBV11-3, the J call TRBJ1-2, with a possible D match to TRBD1 (6 bases). From germline, CDR1 is SGHNT and CDR2 YENEEA. CDR3 length: 14 amino acids. The V gene lost 5 bases and the J gene lost 8 bases, with 18 bases spanning the gap. CDR3 in DNA: TGTGCCAGCAGCCCCCCAAGGGGGGTGGAGGGCTACACCTTC. Translated, it gives CASSPPRGVEGYTF.

This chain connects TRBV9 to TRBJ2-3; no clear D. Trimming took 3 bases from V and 1 from J, leaving 6 bases between them. Germline CDR1 SGDLS, CDR2 YYNGEE. The CDR3 spans 13 residues. CDR3 sequence (DNA): TGTGCCAGCAGCGCCAGAGGCACAGATACGCAGTATTTT. Translating gives CASSARGTDTQYF.

This clone showed up just a few times. The rearrangement joins TRBV19 to TRBJ2-1; 10 bases map to TRBD2. The length of the CDR3 is 15 residues. Germline assignment: CDR1 LNHDA and CDR2 SQIVND (reference sequence). J was trimmed by 8 bases and V by 1 base; bases with no gene match: 5. This CDR3 is CASSIGPAGGHEQFF. The CDR3 DNA reads as TGTGCCAGTAGTATAGGCCCAGCGGGGGGGCATGAGCAGTTCTTC.

The chain is built from TRBV7-3 and TRBJ2-2; 11 nucleotides match TRBD2. CDR1 is SGHTA, CDR2 FQGTGA, per germline. The CDR3 covers 16 residues. The ends lost 5 bases at V and 5 bases at J; junction bases unmatched: 7. This CDR3 reads CASSPLAGGHTGELFF. DNA of the CDR3: TGTGCCAGCAGCCCCCTAGCGGGAGGCCATACCGGGGAGCTGTTTTTT.

This chain links TRBV9 with TRBJ1-1; D is unclear. CDR3 length: 12 amino acids. Germline V gives CDR1 SGDLS, CDR2 YYNGEE. Trimming shortened V by 1 base and J by 5 bases, and 6 bases separated the two germline ends. In DNA form, the CDR3 reads TGTGCCAGCAGCGTACGTATGACTGAAGCTTTCTTT. It specifies CASSVRMTEAFF.

The CDR3 bases are TGTGCCAGCAGCTTGGTGGGGTCCGGTTCACCCCTCCACTTT. Protein: CASSLVGSGSPLHF. The chain carries TRBV5-4 and TRBJ1-6; D uncertain. In germline, CDR1 is SGHNT, CDR2 YYREEE (reference sequence). Trimming removed 0 bases from V and 9 bases from J, with 10 bases in between. CDR3 size: 14 residues. Combining the CDR3 with reference TRBV5-4 and TRBJ1-6 gives the whole variable domain ETGVTQSPTHLIKTRGQQVTLRCSSQSGHNTVSWYQQALGQGPQFIFQYYREEENGRGNFPPRFSGLQFPNYSSELNVNALELDDSALYLCASSLVGSGSPLHFGNGTRLTVT.

DNA of the CDR3: TGTGCCAGTAGTATTAGCGGTCCCTATGAGCAGTTCTTC. Residues: CASSISGPYEQFF. This rearrangement joins TRBV19 to TRBJ2-1; tentatively, D is TRBD2 (6 bases). The CDR3 has 13 residues. V was clipped by 3 bases and J by 8 bases, with 11 bases between them. CDR1 LNHDA and CDR2 SQIVND come from the germline V gene (reference sequence).

The rearrangement uses TRBV27 and TRBJ2-3, with D tentatively TRBD2 (5 bases). Trimming left V 4 bases short and J 0 bases short, with 11 bases between. The germline CDR1 and CDR2 sequences are MNHEY and SMNVEV (reference sequence). The CDR3 has 15 residues. CDR3 bases: TGTGCCAGCAGTTACGAGGGTCATAGCACAGATACGCAGTATTTT. Translated: CASSYEGHSTDTQYF.

The chain links TRBV27 to TRBJ2-7; D perhaps matches TRBD1 (5 bases). The CDR3 loop spans 15 amino acids. Trimming stripped 2 bases from V and 3 bases from J, with 14 bases between. The germline V gene has CDR1 MNHEY and CDR2 SMNVEV (reference sequence). CDR3 in DNA: TGTGCCAGCAGTTTAAGGTGGCAGGGAAACTACGAGCAGTACTTC. This encodes CASSLRWQGNYEQYF.

The chain recombines TRBV7-2 with TRBJ2-7, with 9 bases that match TRBD1. V was clipped by 5 bases and J by 2 bases; unmatched bases: 7. This CDR3 contains 15 residues. CDR1 SGHTA and CDR2 FQGNSA come from the germline V gene. The CDR3, as DNA: TGTGCCAGCAGCCCCTCGACAGGGGGAACCTACGAGCAGTACTTC. This sequence encodes CASSPSTGGTYEQYF. Filled out from reference TRBV7-2 and TRBJ2-7, the complete variable domain reads GAGVSQSPSNKVTEKGKDVELRCDPISGHTALYWYRQSLGQGLEFLIYFQGNSAPDKSGLPSDRFSAERTGGSVSTLTIQRTQQEDSAVYLCASSPSTGGTYEQYFGPGTRLTVT.

The gene calls are TRBV7-8 and TRBJ2-2; D unclear. Germline-derived CDR1 and CDR2 are SGHVS and FQNEAQ. The CDR3 loop spans 18 amino acids. The V and J ends lost 5 bases and 1 base respectively, with 20 bases between them. The CDR3 DNA sequence: TGTGCCAGCAGCCCTCCTCTTAGGTACAGAAAGAACACCGGGGAGCTGTTTTTT. Translation: CASSPPLRYRKNTGELFF. Full variable domain (rest looked up from reference TRBV7-8 and TRBJ2-2): GAGVSQSPRYKVAKRGQDVALRCDPISGHVSLFWYQQALGQGPEFLTYFQNEAQLDKSGLPSDRFFAERPEGSVSTLKIQRTQQEDSAVYLCASSPPLRYRKNTGELFFGEGSRLTVL.

The sample holds one count of this clone. The gene calls are TRBV27 and TRBJ2-5; no definite D call. Looked up from germline, CDR1 is MNHEY and CDR2 is SMNVEV (reference sequence). CDR3 length: 12 amino acids. Between the trimmed V and J ends, which lost 6 bases and 2 bases, there was a span of 7 bases. CDR3 region: CASSPSQETQYF. The CDR3 DNA is TGTGCCAGCAGCCCCTCTCAAGAGACCCAGTACTTC.

This clone has a single count. A read error may account for a junction end that differs from germline. V is TRBV7-2 and J is TRBJ1-1; the D gene is possibly TRBD1 (5 bases). CDR3 size: 15 residues. Looked up from germline, CDR1 is SGHTA and CDR2 is FQGNSA. The CDR3 nucleotides are TGCGCCAGCAGCCAACACAGGATAGCGAACACTGAAGCTTTCTTT. Amino acid sequence: CASSQHRIANTEAFF.

The V and J genes are TRBV5-1 and TRBJ1-3; 7 nucleotides line up with TRBD1. The germline CDR1 and CDR2 sequences are SGHRS and YFSETQ. With 4 bases clipped from V and 4 bases from J, the junction kept 2 bases outside the gene matches. The CDR3 extends over 13 amino acids. The chain's CDR3 is CASSTRGGNTIYF. CDR3 sequence (DNA): TGCGCCAGCAGCACCAGGGGGGGAAACACCATATATTTT.

The chain links TRBV13 to TRBJ2-7; D may be TRBD2 (7 bases). This CDR3 spans 14 amino acids. Deletions cut 6 bases from V and 6 bases from J, with 18 bases between. Germline V lookup: CDR1 PRHDT, CDR2 FYEKMQ (reference sequence). CDR3 DNA sequence: TGTGCCAGCAGAACAGGGAGGGGCACTGTCGAGCAGTACTTC. Residues: CASRTGRGTVEQYF.

This clone is a singleton in its sample. V is TRBV5-5 and J is TRBJ1-3, with D possibly being TRBD1 (5 bases). The CDR3 is 16 amino acids. V was trimmed by 4 bases and J by 1 base, leaving 15 bases between them. Germline CDR1 reads SGHKS; CDR2 reads YYEKEE (reference sequence). The CDR3 DNA reads as TGTGCCAGCAGCCCCCCTGGGGGGAGGTCTGGAAACACCATATATTTT. It specifies CASSPPGGRSGNTIYF.

For the CDR3, the DNA is TGTGCCAGCAGTGGGAATTCCGGGGAGCTGTTTTTT. Protein sequence: CASSGNSGELFF. V usage is TRBV6-5 and J usage is TRBJ2-2; no clear D. Per the germline V gene, CDR1 is MNHEY and CDR2 is SVGAGI. V lost 5 bases and J 6 bases, leaving 7 bases between the germline ends. There are 12 residues in the CDR3.

This chain links TRBV5-4 with TRBJ2-6, with D unresolved. The V and J ends lost 0 bases and 0 bases respectively, with 7 bases between them. This CDR3 comprises 16 residues. CDR1 is SGHNT, CDR2 YYREEE, per germline (reference sequence). As DNA, the CDR3 is TGTGCCAGCAGCTTGGACGGTTTCTCTGGGGCCAACGTCCTGACTTTC. As protein: CASSLDGFSGANVLTF. Together with reference TRBV5-4 and TRBJ2-6, the CDR3 gives the full variable domain: ETGVTQSPTHLIKTRGQQVTLRCSSQSGHNTVSWYQQALGQGPQFIFQYYREEENGRGNFPPRFSGLQFPNYSSELNVNALELDDSALYLCASSLDGFSGANVLTFGAGSRLTVL.